The 16 T cell receptor beta chains in this list originate from one sample, sequenced in a study of shared clonotypes between healthy human individuals. Profiling relied on immunoSEQ multiplex PCR, and the TCRdb table lists in-frame clones only, not all of them. The data hold 950,000 to 1,300,000 clones, with more than 65% observed a single time. Sequencing input: memory CD4+ T cells sorted from blood. Regarding subset: CD45RA-negative fraction. These receptors were collected from a man between 18 and 29 years old in good health.

This clone was detected only a few times. The chain carries TRBV16 and TRBJ2-3, with no clear D. This CDR3 is built from 18 residues. V dropped 2 bases and J dropped 0 bases, with 18 bases sitting between them. The germline V gene encodes CDR1 KGHSY and CDR2 FQNENV. CDR3 loop: CASSQSPTRVSSTDTQYF. The CDR3 coding sequence is TGTGCCAGCAGCCAAAGCCCAACAAGAGTTTCTAGCACAGATACGCAGTATTTT. The whole variable domain, filled in from reference TRBV16 and TRBJ2-3, reads GEEVAQTPKHLVRGEGQKAKLYCAPIKGHSYVFWYQQVLKNEFKFLISFQNENVFDETGMPKERFSAKCLPNSPCSLEIQATKLEDSAVYFCASSQSPTRVSSTDTQYFGPGTRLTVL.

This chain links TRBV19 with TRBJ2-3; D is possibly TRBD2 (5 bases). The germline gives CDR1 LNHDA, CDR2 SQIVND (reference sequence). The ends were cut back, 4 bases at V and 2 bases at J, with 16 bases in the middle. CDR3 length: 16 amino acids. The CDR3 loop reads CASSNLMRAVTDTQYF. CDR3 nucleotides: TGTGCCAGTAGTAACCTTATGAGGGCGGTCACAGATACGCAGTATTTT.

For the CDR3, the DNA is TGCGCCAGCAGCTCCGGGACAGGGATCGATGGCTACACCTTC. It yields the protein CASSSGTGIDGYTF. V gene TRBV5-1 combines with J gene TRBJ1-2, with TRBD1 matching over 9 bases. CDR1 and CDR2 (germline): SGHRS, YFSETQ. CDR3 size: 14 residues. Trimming cost V 3 bases and J 6 bases; bases outside gene matches: 6.

The chain recombines TRBV29-1 with TRBJ2-7; D tentatively fits TRBD1 or TRBD2 (5 bases each). V dropped 4 bases and J dropped 6 bases, with 13 bases sitting between them. The CDR3 loop spans 12 amino acids. Germline V gives CDR1 SQVTM, CDR2 ANQGSEA. CDR3 bases: TGCAGCGTTGGATTCCAGGGAGCCGAGCAGTACTTC. Protein sequence: CSVGFQGAEQYF.

This clone was observed a few times. The same CDR3 also results from other DNA sequences found in this sample. The chain uses TRBV20-1 and TRBJ2-5; no firm D call. CDR3 length: 11 residues. Germline assignment: CDR1 DFQATT and CDR2 SNEGSKA (reference sequence). The ends were cut back, 1 base at V and 5 bases at J, with 5 bases in the middle. CDR3 sequence (DNA): TGCAGTGCTAGAGTCGGGGAGACCCAGTACTTC. Encoded protein: CSARVGETQYF.

As to this clone: A far larger clone is one base from this, pointing to a likely read error. Other DNA sequences from this sample encode an identical CDR3 as well. This chain joins TRBV5-4 and TRBJ1-1; D gene unclear. From germline, CDR1 is SGHNT and CDR2 YYREEE (reference sequence). V was shortened by 0 bases and J by 0 bases, with 3 bases between the two germline ends. The CDR3 is 13 residues long. This CDR3 is CASSLDMNTEAFF. CDR3 nucleotides: TGTGCCAGCAGCTTGGATATGAACACTGAAGCTTTCTTT.

A few counts support this clone. V and J are TRBV5-1 and TRBJ1-2; TRBD1 aligns across 7 bases. J lost 5 bases, V lost 0 bases, and 1 base had no gene match. The germline gives CDR1 SGHRS, CDR2 YFSETQ. The CDR3 runs 13 residues. CDR3 sequence: CASSLAGGYGYTF. The DNA of the CDR3 is TGCGCCAGCAGCTTGGCAGGGGGGTATGGCTACACCTTC.

The chain uses TRBV28 and TRBJ2-5; a weak D match, TRBD2 (6 bases). Germline CDR1 MDHEN, CDR2 SYDVKM. V was clipped by 4 bases and J by 7 bases, with 16 bases between them. This CDR3 region has 14 residues. The CDR3 sequence: CASSSSHRGGTQYF. The CDR3 DNA reads as TGTGCCAGCAGTTCATCTCATAGGGGAGGGACCCAGTACTTC.

This chain connects TRBV10-3 to TRBJ1-2; D is ambiguous. This CDR3 spans 14 amino acids. The V end was cut by 3 bases, the J end by 4 bases, with 12 bases between. In germline, CDR1 is ENHRY, CDR2 SYGVKD. The CDR3 is CAISETPSGYGYTF. CDR3 bases: TGTGCCATCAGTGAAACCCCTAGTGGCTATGGCTACACCTTC.

This chain links TRBV27 with TRBJ2-3; TRBD1 agrees at 8 bases. CDR3 length equals 14 residues. V lost 7 bases and J lost 4; bases outside the gene matches: 7. Germline-derived CDR1 and CDR2 are MNHEY and SMNVEV (reference sequence). CDR3 DNA: TGTGCCAGCATTCTGACAGGGGTAGCAGATACGCAGTATTTT. It codes for CASILTGVADTQYF.

V is TRBV30 and J is TRBJ1-2; TRBD1 matches at 7 bases. The germline gives CDR1 GTSNPN, CDR2 SVGIG (reference sequence). V shed 6 bases and J 6 bases; nucleotides not matched to a gene: 10. The CDR3 covers 13 residues. Written as DNA, the CDR3 is TGTGCCTGCTCACGACAGGGACGGCATGGCTACACCTTC. Translation gives CACSRQGRHGYTF.

This rearrangement joins TRBV10-3 to TRBJ1-1; D gene ambiguous. This CDR3 has 16 amino acids. Germline V gene sequence: CDR1 ENHRY, CDR2 SYGVKD. Trimming removed 2 bases from V and 2 bases from J, with 15 bases in between. CDR3 protein: CAISEEQMNINTEAFF. The CDR3, as DNA: TGTGCCATCAGTGAGGAACAGATGAACATAAACACTGAAGCTTTCTTT.

In DNA, the CDR3 is TGTGCCAGCAGCTTAGGTCTGGTCTTGCGGGGGGGCCTAGGAGCTACGCAGTATTTT. Translated, it gives CASSLGLVLRGGLGATQYF. The V and J genes are TRBV7-9 and TRBJ2-3, with TRBD2 matching over 9 bases. The junction had 19 bases not matched to a gene; V was cut back by 1 base and J by 8 bases. The V gene's germline CDR1 is SEHNR and CDR2 FQNEAQ (reference sequence). The CDR3 spans 19 residues.

The chain carries TRBV2 and TRBJ2-3; TRBD2 is a possible D gene (5 bases). This CDR3 contains 15 residues. In germline, CDR1 is SNHLY, CDR2 FYNNEI. Trimming pared 2 bases from V and 0 bases from J, leaving 9 bases between. The CDR3 spells CASSERRGSTDTQYF. As DNA, the CDR3 is TGTGCCAGCAGTGAACGTCGGGGTAGCACAGATACGCAGTATTTT.

V usage is TRBV4-1 and J usage is TRBJ2-7, with 11 nucleotides matching TRBD2. Germline-derived CDR1 and CDR2 are MGHRA and YSYEKL. The CDR3 spans 16 residues. J was trimmed by 4 bases and V by 2 bases; bases with no gene match: 7. CDR3 loop: CASSQPPGTSGYEQYF. CDR3 DNA: TGCGCCAGCAGCCAACCTCCCGGGACTAGCGGTTACGAGCAGTACTTC.

Comments on this clone: A much larger clone sits a single nucleotide away, making a read error possible. Additional DNA sequences in this sample encode the identical CDR3. V gene TRBV10-3 combines with J gene TRBJ2-1; TRBD2 aligns across 8 bases. J gave up 6 bases and V 6 bases, and 4 bases lay outside the gene matches. This CDR3 has 13 amino acids. Per the germline V gene, CDR1 is ENHRY and CDR2 is SYGVKD. CDR3 sequence reads: CAISEGTSNEQFF. The CDR3, as DNA: TGTGCCATCAGCGAGGGGACTAGCAATGAGCAGTTCTTC.